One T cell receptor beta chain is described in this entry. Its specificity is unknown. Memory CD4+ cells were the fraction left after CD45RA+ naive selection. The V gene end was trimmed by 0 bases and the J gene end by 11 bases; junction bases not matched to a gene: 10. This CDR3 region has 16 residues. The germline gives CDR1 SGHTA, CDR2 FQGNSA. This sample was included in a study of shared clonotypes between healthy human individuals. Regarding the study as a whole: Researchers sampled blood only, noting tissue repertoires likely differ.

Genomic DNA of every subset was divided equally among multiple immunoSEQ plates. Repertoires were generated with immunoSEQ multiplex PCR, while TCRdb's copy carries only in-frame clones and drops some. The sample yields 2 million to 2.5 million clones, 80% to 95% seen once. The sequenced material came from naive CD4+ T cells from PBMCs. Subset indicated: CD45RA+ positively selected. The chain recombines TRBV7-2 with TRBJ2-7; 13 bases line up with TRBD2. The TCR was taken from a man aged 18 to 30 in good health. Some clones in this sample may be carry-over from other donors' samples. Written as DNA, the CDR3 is TGTGCCAGCAGCTTAGCCGGGACTAGCGGGAAAGGTTGGAAGTACTTC. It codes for CASSLAGTSGKGWKYF.